This T cell receptor beta chain was identified during a study of low-dose radiotherapy and immunotherapy resistance in tumors. Study information: Members of Cohort 1 were treated with 0.5 Gy per fraction every 2 weeks. The prescribed total PTV dose was 6.5 Gy. Each patient was administered nivolumab intravenously at 240 mg, which was a flat dose, every two weeks, along with intravenous ipilimumab at 1 mg/kg every six weeks. From cycle 1 day 1, patients took oral aspirin 300 mg every day for four cycles.

First-strand cDNA used TRAV- and TRBV-specific primers, covering alpha and beta chains. The PCR that amplified TCRs ran for 20 cycles, relying on a constant-region primer and a V-primer adapter. TCRdb re-called the reads with MiXCR, one entry per CDR3 protein. The data hold roughly 9,500 distinct CDR3 sequences, with 60% to 80% observed a single time. The CDR3 is 15 residues long. J gave up 2 bases and V 5 bases, and 3 bases lay outside the gene matches. Germline CDR1 is SGHNT and CDR2 is YENEEA. All eligible patients presented with advanced solid tumors that contained no tumor-infiltrating lymphocytes.

The TCR sequence derives from a human donor with advanced metastatic prostate, ovarian, gallbladder or colorectal cancer (not recorded which). This table probably holds off-target reads from a library built for another chain. The rearrangement joins TRBV11-3 to TRBJ1-3, with TRBD1 identical over 10 bases. The CDR3 DNA reads as TGTGCCAGCAGCCCGGGACAGGGGCCTGGAAACACCATATATTTT. Amino acid sequence: CASSPGQGPGNTIYF.